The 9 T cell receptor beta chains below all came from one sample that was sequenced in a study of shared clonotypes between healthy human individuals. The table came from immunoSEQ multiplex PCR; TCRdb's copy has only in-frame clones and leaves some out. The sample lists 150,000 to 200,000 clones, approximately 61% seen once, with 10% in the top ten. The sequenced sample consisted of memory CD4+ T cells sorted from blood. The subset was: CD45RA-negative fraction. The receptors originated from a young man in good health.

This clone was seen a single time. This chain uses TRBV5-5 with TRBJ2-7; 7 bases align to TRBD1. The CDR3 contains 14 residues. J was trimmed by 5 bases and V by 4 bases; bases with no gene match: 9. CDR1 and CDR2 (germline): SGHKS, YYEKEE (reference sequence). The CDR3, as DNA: TGTGCCAGCAGCACCCGACAGGGTAGCAACGAGCAGTACTTC. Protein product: CASSTRQGSNEQYF. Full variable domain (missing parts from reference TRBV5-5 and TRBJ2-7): DAGVTQSPTHLIKTRGQQVTLRCSPISGHKSVSWYQQVLGQGPQFIFQYYEKEERGRGNFPDRFSARQFPNYSSELNVNALLLGDSALYLCASSTRQGSNEQYFGPGTRLTVT.

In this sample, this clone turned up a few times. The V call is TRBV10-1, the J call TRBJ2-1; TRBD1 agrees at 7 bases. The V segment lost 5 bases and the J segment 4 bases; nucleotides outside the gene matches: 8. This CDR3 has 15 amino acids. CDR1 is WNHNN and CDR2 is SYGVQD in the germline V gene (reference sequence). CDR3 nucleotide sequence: TGCGCCAGCAGTCCGACGGGACAGCAATACAATGAGCAGTTCTTC. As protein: CASSPTGQQYNEQFF.

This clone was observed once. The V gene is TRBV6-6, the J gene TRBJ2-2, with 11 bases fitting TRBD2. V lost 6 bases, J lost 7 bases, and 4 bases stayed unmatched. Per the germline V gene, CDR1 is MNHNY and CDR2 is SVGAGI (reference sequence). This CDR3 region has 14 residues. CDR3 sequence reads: CASRIGLAGGELFF. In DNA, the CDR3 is TGTGCCAGCAGGATAGGACTAGCGGGCGGGGAGCTGTTTTTT.

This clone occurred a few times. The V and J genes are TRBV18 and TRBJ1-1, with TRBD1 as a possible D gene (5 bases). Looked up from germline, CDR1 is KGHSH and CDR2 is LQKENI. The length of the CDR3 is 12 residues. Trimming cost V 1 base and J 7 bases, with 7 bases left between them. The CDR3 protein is CASSPQGYEAFF. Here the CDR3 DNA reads TGTGCCAGCTCACCACAGGGGTATGAAGCTTTCTTT.

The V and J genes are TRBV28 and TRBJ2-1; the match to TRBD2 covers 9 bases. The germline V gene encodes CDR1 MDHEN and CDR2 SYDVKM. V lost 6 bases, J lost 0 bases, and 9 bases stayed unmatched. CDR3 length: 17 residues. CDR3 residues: CASRSGLAFSSYNEQFF. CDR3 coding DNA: TGTGCCAGCAGATCTGGACTAGCGTTTAGCTCCTACAATGAGCAGTTCTTC.

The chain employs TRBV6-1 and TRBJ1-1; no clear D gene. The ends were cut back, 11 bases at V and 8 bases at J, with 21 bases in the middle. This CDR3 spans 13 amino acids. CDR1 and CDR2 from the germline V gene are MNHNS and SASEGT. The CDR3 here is CALRVVSGGEAFF. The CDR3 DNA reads TGTGCCTTAAGGGTAGTATCGGGTGGAGAAGCTTTCTTT.

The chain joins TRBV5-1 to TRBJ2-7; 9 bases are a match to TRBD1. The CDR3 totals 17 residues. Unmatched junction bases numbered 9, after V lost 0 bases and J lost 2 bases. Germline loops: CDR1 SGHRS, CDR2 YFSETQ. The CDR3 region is CASSLEGTGILTYEQYF. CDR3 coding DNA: TGCGCCAGCAGCTTGGAAGGGACAGGGATCCTCACCTACGAGCAGTACTTC.

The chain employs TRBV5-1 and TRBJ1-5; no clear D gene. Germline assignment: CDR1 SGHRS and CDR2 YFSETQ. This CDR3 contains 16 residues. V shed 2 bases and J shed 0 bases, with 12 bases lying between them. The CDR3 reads CASSLTGSYSNQPQHF. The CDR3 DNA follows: TGCGCCAGCAGCTTAACCGGCTCATATAGCAATCAGCCCCAGCATTTT. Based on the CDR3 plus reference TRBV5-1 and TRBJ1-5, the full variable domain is KAGVTQTPRYLIKTRGQQVTLSCSPISGHRSVSWYQQTPGQGLQFLFEYFSETQRNKGNFPGRFSGRQFSNSRSEMNVSTLELGDSALYLCASSLTGSYSNQPQHFGDGTRLSIL.

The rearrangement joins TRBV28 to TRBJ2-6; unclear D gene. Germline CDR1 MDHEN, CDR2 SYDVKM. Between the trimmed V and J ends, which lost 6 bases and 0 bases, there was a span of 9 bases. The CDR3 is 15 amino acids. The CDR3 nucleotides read TGTGCCAGCAGGCGTACAGCCTCTGGGGCCAACGTCCTGACTTTC. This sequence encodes CASRRTASGANVLTF.